These 16 T cell receptor beta chains originate from one sample sequenced in a study of blood T cell repertoires in COVID-19. Method: immunoSEQ multiplex PCR; TCRdb's copy keeps in-frame clones and lacks some. The sample yields 150,000 to 200,000 clones, about 80% seen once. Sequenced sample: peripheral blood. These receptors all come from a woman aged 45 to 65 with active or convalescent COVID-19.

This sequence joins TRBV5-1 and TRBJ2-6; D gene unclear. Germline lookup yields CDR1 SGHRS and CDR2 YFSETQ. This CDR3 is 17 amino acids long. The ends were cut back, 1 base at V and 0 bases at J, with 11 bases in the middle. Here the CDR3 DNA reads TGCGCCAGCAGCTTGACCACGTCGAGCTCTGGGGCCAACGTCCTGACTTTC. Translation: CASSLTTSSSGANVLTF.

This clone was seen only a few times. J is TRBJ1-5 and V is TRBV19; 7 bases fit TRBD1. CDR3 length: 14 residues. V lost 3 bases, J lost 5 bases, and 4 bases stayed unmatched. In germline, CDR1 is LNHDA, CDR2 SQIVND (reference sequence). CDR3 nucleotide sequence: TGTGCCAGTAGTATTAGGGGGACAGATCAGCCCCAGCATTTT. This codes for CASSIRGTDQPQHF.

The chain links TRBV7-2 to TRBJ1-5; D is unresolved. The V and J ends lost 4 bases and 3 bases respectively, with 10 bases between them. Germline lookup yields CDR1 SGHTA and CDR2 FQGNSA. There are 14 residues in the CDR3. CDR3 protein: CASSSEGSNQPQHF. The CDR3 coding sequence is TGTGCCAGCAGCTCTGAGGGTTCCAATCAGCCCCAGCATTTT.

J is TRBJ1-2 and V is TRBV15; a weak D match, TRBD1 (5 bases). V was shortened by 3 bases and J by 1 base, with 9 bases between the two germline ends. Germline CDR1 LNHNV, CDR2 YYDKDF (reference sequence). The CDR3 has 14 amino acids. This CDR3 is CATSSGDSNYGYTF. DNA for the CDR3: TGTGCCACCAGCAGTGGTGACAGTAACTATGGCTACACCTTC.

This chain joins TRBV7-9 and TRBJ2-7; TRBD1 matches 8 bases. Germline assignment: CDR1 SEHNR and CDR2 FQNEAQ (reference sequence). With V trimmed by 6 bases and J by 2 bases, 6 bases remained unmatched. The CDR3 contains 14 residues. The CDR3 here is CASSMTGDTYEQYF. CDR3 nucleotide sequence: TGTGCCAGCAGTATGACAGGGGATACCTACGAGCAGTACTTC.

The gene calls are TRBV28 and TRBJ2-1; 12 positions match TRBD2. The V and J ends lost 3 bases and 5 bases, in that order; junction bases with no gene match: 2. The CDR3 is 15 residues long. Germline CDR1 MDHEN, CDR2 SYDVKM. CDR3 DNA: TGTGCCAGCAGTTTTAGACTAGCGGGAGACAATGAGCAGTTCTTC. This codes for CASSFRLAGDNEQFF.

The gene calls are TRBV29-1 and TRBJ1-2; 10 positions match TRBD1. This CDR3 is 12 amino acids long. CDR1 and CDR2 (germline): SQVTM, ANQGSEA. Trimming at V came to 3 bases and at J to 6 bases, leaving 1 base not matched to a gene. CDR3 sequence reads: CSVDGTGDGYTF. The CDR3 DNA reads TGCAGCGTTGACGGGACAGGGGATGGCTACACCTTC.

This clone has just a few counts. V and J are TRBV11-1 and TRBJ2-7, with a weak D call TRBD1 (6 bases). Germline V gene lookup returns CDR1 SGHAT and CDR2 FQDESV (reference sequence). V gave up 2 bases and J gave up 3 bases, with 11 bases separating them. The CDR3 runs 14 residues. The CDR3 DNA sequence: TGTGCCAGCAGCTTAAGGGGGAACCACTACGAGCAGTACTTC. The encoded protein is CASSLRGNHYEQYF.

This chain connects TRBV5-6 to TRBJ1-6; possibly TRBD1 for D (6 bases). Trimming left V 1 base short and J 8 bases short, with 13 bases between. CDR3 length: 15 amino acids. The germline V gene encodes CDR1 SGHDT and CDR2 YYEEEE. CDR3: CASSLQGHGDSPLHF. CDR3 nucleotide sequence: TGTGCCAGCAGCTTGCAGGGGCATGGGGATTCACCCCTCCACTTT.

V gene TRBV7-2 combines with J gene TRBJ1-4; 7 bases map to TRBD1. The CDR3 runs 15 residues. Germline loops: CDR1 SGHTA, CDR2 FQGNSA. Trimming removed 6 bases from V and 4 bases from J; junction bases left unmatched: 8. This CDR3 reads CASRPSGDSNEKLFF. CDR3 DNA sequence: TGTGCCAGCAGACCGTCAGGGGACAGTAATGAAAAACTGTTTTTT.

This clone has only a few counts. J is TRBJ2-1 and V is TRBV25-1, with 12 bases aligning to TRBD2. J gave up 6 bases and V 6 bases, and 3 bases lay outside the gene matches. Germline lookup yields CDR1 MGHDK and CDR2 SYGVNS. CDR3 length: 14 amino acids. The CDR3 loop reads CASRPSGGVNEQFF. CDR3 bases: TGTGCCAGCAGGCCTAGCGGGGGGGTCAATGAGCAGTTCTTC.

This chain's CDR3 is CASSLSGQTRNSGANVLTF. In nucleotides, the CDR3 is TGTGCCAGCTCACTCTCGGGACAGACCAGAAACTCTGGGGCCAACGTCCTGACTTTC. The chain couples TRBV18 to TRBJ2-6, with 7 bases lining up with TRBD1. The ends lost 4 bases at V and 0 bases at J; junction bases unmatched: 12. CDR1 and CDR2 (germline): KGHSH, LQKENI. CDR3 length equals 19 residues.

This clone was seen only once. The V gene is TRBV4-2, the J gene TRBJ2-6; D is unclear. Germline V gene data show CDR1 as LGHNA and CDR2 as YNFKEQ. Trimming left V 4 bases short and J 4 bases short, with 14 bases between. The CDR3 runs to 16 residues. The CDR3 loop is CASSLSPFRGANVLTF. The CDR3 bases are TGTGCCAGCAGCCTAAGCCCCTTCAGGGGGGCCAACGTCCTGACTTTC.

The chain links TRBV7-2 to TRBJ2-3; 8 bases fit TRBD2. V shed 1 base and J 11 bases; nucleotides not matched to a gene: 17. The CDR3 has 17 residues. Germline CDR1 and CDR2: SGHTA and FQGNSA. The CDR3 sequence is CASSLEPGLVGARGQYF. The DNA of the CDR3 is TGTGCCAGCAGCTTAGAGCCGGGACTAGTCGGTGCCCGGGGGCAGTATTTT. The whole variable domain, filled in from reference TRBV7-2 and TRBJ2-3, reads GAGVSQSPSNKVTEKGKDVELRCDPISGHTALYWYRQSLGQGLEFLIYFQGNSAPDKSGLPSDRFSAERTGGSVSTLTIQRTQQEDSAVYLCASSLEPGLVGARGQYFGPGTRLTVL.

The V and J genes are TRBV19 and TRBJ1-4; 7 bases match TRBD1. V shed 4 bases, J shed 11 bases, and the junction held 16 bases outside the gene matches. Germline V gene lookup returns CDR1 LNHDA and CDR2 SQIVND (reference sequence). This CDR3 comprises 16 residues. The CDR3: CASSKTEPGQSTKLFF. The CDR3 DNA is TGTGCCAGTAGTAAGACAGAACCGGGACAGTCGACGAAACTGTTTTTT.

The V gene is TRBV30, the J gene TRBJ2-3, with 11 bases aligning to TRBD2. The junction had 9 bases not matched to a gene; V was cut back by 4 bases and J by 6 bases. The CDR3 loop spans 15 amino acids. Per germline, CDR1 GTSNPN and CDR2 SVGIG (reference sequence). The CDR3 loop is CAWKLAGDLGDTQYF. CDR3 DNA: TGTGCCTGGAAACTAGCGGGAGATCTAGGGGATACGCAGTATTTT.